Listed below are T cell receptor beta chains from one sample, sequenced in a study of T cells in Graves' hyperthyroidism and ophthalmopathy. TCRdb processed the multiplex PCR reads anew with MiXCR; each CDR3 protein has one entry. This repertoire shows hundreds of thousands of distinct CDR3 sequences, roughly a sixth found once; its top ten account for 16%. Material for sequencing was blood. The receptors come from a woman between 45 and 65 years old with Graves' hyperthyroidism that later progressed to Graves' ophthalmopathy. The CDR3 runs from the conserved cysteine through the conserved F or W. Each record gives: V gene, D gene, J gene, clone size, CDR3 DNA, CDR3 protein. A D gene is named only where the DNA matches it firmly. Not every row has a clone size; where given, it reads once, few, many or a size class.

TRBV5-4	TRBD2	TRBJ2-5	-	TGTGCCAGCATCCGCGGGGGGGACCTGGAAGAGACCCAGTACTTC	CASIRGGDLEETQYF
TRBV7-9	-	TRBJ1-6	-	TGTGCCAGCAGCTTAGGGGTAGGCGTCAGGGGTAATTCACCCCTCCACTTT	CASSLGVGVRGNSPLHF
TRBV5-1	TRBD1	TRBJ1-3	-	TGCGCCAGCAGCACACAGGGGGCTGGAAACACCATATATTTT	CASSTQGAGNTIYF
TRBV6-9	-	TRBJ1-1	-	TGTGCCAGCAGTTACGGGGTCCCGAACACTGAAGCTTTCTTT	CASSYGVPNTEAFF
TRBV5-1	TRBD1	TRBJ2-5	many	TGCGCCAGCAGCAAAGGGCCCCTGGGACAGGGCCAAGAGACCCAGTACTTC	CASSKGPLGQGQETQYF
TRBV27	TRBD1	TRBJ2-7	-	TGTGCCAGCAGGGACAGGCTTACCTACGAGCAGTACTTC	CASRDRLTYEQYF
TRBV5-5	-	TRBJ1-1	-	TGTGCCAGCAGCCCCGGGGACGGAAAAGATGAAGCTTTCTTT	CASSPGDGKDEAFF
TRBV20-1	-	TRBJ1-3	many	TGCAGTGCTAGTCAGGCTCAGCACAGAAGAAACACCATATATTTT	CSASQAQHRRNTIYF
TRBV18	-	TRBJ2-3	-	TGTGCCAGCACACCGAGGGACCTTAGCACAGATACGCAGTATTTT	CASTPRDLSTDTQYF
TRBV5-1	TRBD2	TRBJ2-3	many	TGCGCCAGCAGCAGAAGGACTAGCGGGGGGGCTACAGATACGCAGTATTTT	CASSRRTSGGATDTQYF
TRBV5-1	TRBD2	TRBJ2-1	-	TGCGCCAGCAGCTCACCCTCCGGGAGGAAGAAGTTCTTC	CASSSPSGRKKFF
TRBV6-1	-	TRBJ2-2	-	TGTGCCAGCGGGAGGAGAACCGGGGAGCTGTTTTTT	CASGRRTGELFF
TRBV12-3/TRBV12-4	TRBD1	TRBJ2-7	few	TGTGCCAGCAGTTTAGTCCTAGACAGGGAATTTGAGCAGTACTTC	CASSLVLDREFEQYF
TRBV11-3	TRBD2	TRBJ2-3	many	TGTGCCAGCAGCCCGGGACTAGAGGCAGATACGCAGTATTTT	CASSPGLEADTQYF
TRBV7-2	TRBD1	TRBJ2-7	many	TGTGCCAGCAGCCCCGGGACAGGGGGCTTCTACGAGCAGTACTTC	CASSPGTGGFYEQYF
TRBV20-1	TRBD1	TRBJ2-7	few	TGCAGTGCTAGAGCAAGACCCGGGACAGTTCTTACCTACGAGCAGTACTTC	CSARARPGTVLTYEQYF